The text below deals with one TCR beta chain. Its cognate antigen is unknown. The junction shows a germline mismatch at one end, possibly a read error. This record belongs to a study of tumor and adjacent non-tumor tissue in lung cancer. No cell sorting was done before RNA was extracted from the tissue. The germline CDR1 and CDR2 sequences are DFQATT and SNEGSKA (reference sequence). This CDR3 has 16 amino acids. The library came from three nested PCR rounds adapted from ARM-PCR protocols. TCRdb analysed the multiplex PCR reads with MiXCR anew, one entry per CDR3 protein. The top ten clones hold about 14% of a sample with 81,000 or so distinct CDR3 sequences, around 85% of them seen once. Study findings and constraints: Tumor tissue had significantly higher TCR diversity than normal lung.

This TCR derives from a woman aged 50 to 65 with non-small cell lung cancer. The genes are TRBV20-1 and TRBJ2-3, with TRBD2 identical over 8 bases. The material sequenced was lung tumor tissue. Written as DNA, the CDR3 is TGCGGTGCCGCGAGGGGATTCGGGGGGGGCACAGATACGCAGTATTTT. Translated, it gives CGAARGFGGGTDTQYF.